The rows below give T cell receptor beta chains drawn from one sample of a study of T-cell memory formation after mild COVID-19. Via MiXCR, TCRdb re-called the 5' RACE reads, giving one row per CDR3 protein. The sample shows approximately 100,000 distinct CDR3 sequences, around 10% of them seen only once. The sample was PBMCs or a T cell subset sorted from them (not recorded which). These receptors were obtained from a man in his late teens or twenties who had mild COVID-19 (a few samples of this study predate the infection). Cell type and time point are not known. The CDR3 runs from the conserved cysteine through the conserved F or W. The order of the fields is clone size, J gene, V gene, D gene, CDR3 DNA, CDR3 protein. D genes are given only for firm matches. Size tells how often a clone was seen (once, few, many) or the class of an expanded clone, and some rows leave it out.

>NA|TRBJ1-1|TRBV12-3/TRBV12-4|NA
TGTGCCAGCAGTAGGGCCCTGGGCACTGAAGCTTTCTTT
CASSRALGTEAFF
>NA|TRBJ2-4|TRBV12-3/TRBV12-4|NA
TGTGCCAGCAGTTTAGGGAACATTCAGTACTTC
CASSLGNIQYF
>few|TRBJ2-2|TRBV24-1|NA
TGTGCCACCAGTGATTCACGTTATAATCGGGGGACCGGGGAGCTGTTTTTT
CATSDSRYNRGTGELFF
>NA|TRBJ2-3|TRBV28|TRBD2
TGTGCCAGCAGTCCCCCGGGACTAGCGGGGGGGGCAGATACGCAGTATTTT
CASSPPGLAGGADTQYF
>many|TRBJ2-7|TRBV5-1|NA
TGCGCCAGCAGCTTGACTAGTACCTACGAGCAGTACTTC
CASSLTSTYEQYF
>few|TRBJ2-1|TRBV6-2/TRBV6-3|NA
TGTGCCAGCAGCCTACTAGCAGGGGAGCAGTTCTTC
CASSLLAGEQFF
>few|TRBJ1-1|TRBV29-1|NA
TGCAGCGTTGAAGGGTCTGGAACAGGAGCGAACACTGAAGCTTTCTTT
CSVEGSGTGANTEAFF
>few|TRBJ2-1|TRBV6-5|NA
TGTGCCAGCAGTTACTCCCCCTCAGCGCTCGCACGGCTCGGGCAGTTCTTC
CASSYSPSALARLGQFF
>NA|TRBJ1-1|TRBV7-6|NA
TGTGCCAGCAGCTTAGAACAGGCGAACACTGAAGCTTTCTTT
CASSLEQANTEAFF
>NA|TRBJ1-5|TRBV30|NA
TGTGCCTGGACGGAAGCGGGGAATCAGCCCCAGCATTTT
CAWTEAGNQPQHF
>NA|TRBJ1-2|TRBV9|TRBD1
TGTGCCAGCAGCGTCCGGGACAGGGGGCCCTATGGCTACACCTTC
CASSVRDRGPYGYTF
>few|TRBJ2-2|TRBV20-1|NA
TGCAGTGCTAGAGCGGCGAACACCGGGGAGCTGTTTTTT
CSARAANTGELFF
>many|TRBJ2-1|TRBV5-1|TRBD2
TGCGCCAGCAGCTTGGGGACTAGCGGCAATGAGCAGTTCTTC
CASSLGTSGNEQFF
>NA|TRBJ1-1|TRBV9|TRBD1
TGTGCCAGCAGCTCGTACGGGACAGGGCGGACTGAAGCTTTCTTT
CASSSYGTGRTEAFF
>NA|TRBJ1-2|TRBV6-5|NA
TGTGCCAGCAGTTACACTGAAGTAGGAGGCTACACCTTC
CASSYTEVGGYTF
>few|TRBJ1-1|TRBV9|TRBD1
TGTGCCAGCAGCGTAGAGGGGGCTACTGAAGCTTTCTTT
CASSVEGATEAFF
>NA|TRBJ1-2|TRBV20-1|NA
TGCAGTGCTAGAGCGGCCAGGGATAACTATGGCTACACCTTC
CSARAARDNYGYTF
>few|TRBJ2-7|TRBV29-1|TRBD1
TGCAGCGTTTACAGGACAGGATTTCTCGGCGAGCAGTACTTC
CSVYRTGFLGEQYF
>NA|TRBJ2-1|TRBV9|TRBD2
TGTGCCAGCAGCGTAGGGCGGGGGGGCTTGGTGAATGAGCAGTTCTTC
CASSVGRGGLVNEQFF
>few|TRBJ2-7|TRBV10-3|NA
TGTGCCATCAGTGCACCGACAGGTACCTCCGGCGAGCAGTACTTC
CAISAPTGTSGEQYF
>NA|TRBJ2-2|TRBV28|NA
TGTGCCAGCAGTTGGCTTGCAACCACCGGGGAGCTGTTTTTT
CASSWLATTGELFF
>few|TRBJ1-2|TRBV7-9|TRBD1
TGTGCCAGCAGCTTAGCCGCGGGACAGCCAAACTATGGCTACACCTTC
CASSLAAGQPNYGYTF
>many|TRBJ2-3|TRBV10-1|NA
TGCGCCAGCTGCCCCGGTAGCGGTCTCACAGATACGCAGTATTTT
CASCPGSGLTDTQYF
>few|TRBJ2-5|TRBV29-1|TRBD2
TGCAGCGTTGAAGGTAGTAGCGGGGGGACGCCCCAGTACTTC
CSVEGSSGGTPQYF
>NA|TRBJ1-1|TRBV6-5|NA
TGTGCCAGCAGGGACACTGGGAACACTGAAGCTTTCTTT
CASRDTGNTEAFF
>few|TRBJ1-1|TRBV12-3/TRBV12-4|NA
TGTGCCAGCAGTTTATTCACTGAAGCTTTCTTT
CASSLFTEAFF
>NA|TRBJ2-1|TRBV7-9|NA
TGTGCCAGCACCCCGCCCTTGGGCTCCTACAATGAGCAGTTCTTC
CASTPPLGSYNEQFF
>NA|TRBJ2-3|TRBV20-1|TRBD2
TGCAGTGCCACTAGCGGGGAGAGTTACACAGATACGCAGTATTTT
CSATSGESYTDTQYF
>NA|TRBJ2-1|TRBV6-2/TRBV6-3|TRBD2
TGTGCCAGCAGTCCGGGGGGGAATGTTGAGCAGTTCTTC
CASSPGGNVEQFF
>many|TRBJ1-1|TRBV11-2|NA
TGTGCCAGCAGTCCGACAGTTGACACTGAAGCTTTCTTT
CASSPTVDTEAFF
>NA|TRBJ1-3|TRBV9|TRBD1
TGTGCCAGCAGCGCCAAAATCGGGACAGGGGTTGTAAACACCATATATTTT
CASSAKIGTGVVNTIYF
>few|TRBJ2-2|TRBV12-3/TRBV12-4|NA
TGTGCCAGCAGGGCCCCACAGGCCAACACCGGGGAGCTGTTTTTT
CASRAPQANTGELFF
>NA|TRBJ2-3|TRBV7-9|TRBD2
TGTGCCAGCAGCTCCGGGACTAGCGGGGTCCCTTTATCCGATACGCAGTATTTT
CASSSGTSGVPLSDTQYF
>NA|TRBJ1-1|TRBV5-6|NA
TGTGCCAGCAGCTCATATGACACTGAAGCTTTCTTT
CASSSYDTEAFF
>NA|TRBJ2-3|TRBV13|TRBD2
TGTGCCAGCAGCCACGGGACTAGCGGGGGGGCCACTCAGAGGGATACGCAGTATTTT
CASSHGTSGGATQRDTQYF
>NA|TRBJ2-2|TRBV5-5|NA
TGTGCCAGCAGCGGCGAATTGGGGGGCAACACCGGGGAGCTGTTTTTT
CASSGELGGNTGELFF
>few|TRBJ1-4|TRBV5-1|NA
TGCGCCAGCAGCTTGCTTCAGGCTGCAACTAATGAAAAACTGTTTTTT
CASSLLQAATNEKLFF
>few|TRBJ1-5|TRBV6-2/TRBV6-3|TRBD1
TGTGCCAGCAGCTCCCGGGACAGGGGGCGCCCCGGCAATCAGCCCCAGCATTTT
CASSSRDRGRPGNQPQHF
>NA|TRBJ2-7|TRBV27|NA
TGTGCCAGCAGCATCTCCGGGACCCACTACGAGCAGTACTTC
CASSISGTHYEQYF
>NA|TRBJ1-4|TRBV18|NA
TGTGCCAGCTCACCAAACCCTCTCTCAACTAATGAAAAACTGTTTTTT
CASSPNPLSTNEKLFF
>few|TRBJ1-4|TRBV7-2|TRBD1
TGTGCCAGCAGCTTAGTGCCCTCAGGGGGAGGAAGTTCTAATGAAAAACTGTTTTTT
CASSLVPSGGGSSNEKLFF
>few|TRBJ2-3|TRBV5-1|TRBD2
TGCGCCAGCAGCGCACCGACTAGCGGGGGACCCACAGATACGCAGTATTTT
CASSAPTSGGPTDTQYF
>NA|TRBJ2-3|TRBV2|TRBD1
TGTGCCAGCAGCAGAAGAGACAGGGCGGATACGCAGTATTTT
CASSRRDRADTQYF
>few|TRBJ2-5|TRBV6-1|NA
TGTGCCAGCACGGAGGAGTTCCCGAAGGAGACCCAGTACTTC
CASTEEFPKETQYF
>NA|TRBJ1-1|TRBV4-3|TRBD1
TGCGCCAGCAGCCAAGGAATAGGACAGGGATTGGGCACTGAAGCTTTCTTT
CASSQGIGQGLGTEAFF
>few|TRBJ2-3|TRBV7-3|TRBD1
TGTGCCAGCAGTACTACATCGGGACAGGGTGCAGATACGCAGTATTTT
CASSTTSGQGADTQYF
>few|TRBJ1-1|TRBV14|NA
TGTGCCAGCAGCCACTCGGCAGGGTTCTATTCTGAAGCTTTCTTT
CASSHSAGFYSEAFF
>few|TRBJ2-3|TRBV4-1|TRBD1
TGCGCCAGCAGCCAAACCCGGACAGGAAGCACAGATACGCAGTATTTT
CASSQTRTGSTDTQYF